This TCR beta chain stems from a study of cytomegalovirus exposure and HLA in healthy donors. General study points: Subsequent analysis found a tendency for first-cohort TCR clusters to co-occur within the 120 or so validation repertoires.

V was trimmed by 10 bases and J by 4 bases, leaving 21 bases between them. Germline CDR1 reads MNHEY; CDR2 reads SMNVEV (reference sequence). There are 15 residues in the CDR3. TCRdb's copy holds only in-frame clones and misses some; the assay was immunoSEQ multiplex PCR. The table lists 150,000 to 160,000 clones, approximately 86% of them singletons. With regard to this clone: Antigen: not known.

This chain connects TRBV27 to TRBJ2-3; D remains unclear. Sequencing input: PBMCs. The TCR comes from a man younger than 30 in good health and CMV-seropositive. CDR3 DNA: TGTGCCACCTTCCCGAGGTCGACCCCAGCAGATACGCAGTATTTT. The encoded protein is CATFPRSTPADTQYF.